This T cell receptor (beta chain) was identified during a study of siplizumab effects on memory and regulatory T cells. In a few donor pairs, unstimulated naive, memory, effector memory and TEMRA subsets were sequenced. About 1.1 x 10^5 TCR templates were measured in each sample. Using immunoSEQ multiplex PCR, the repertoire was profiled, and TCRdb retains in-frame clones only, with some absent. The data contain about 64,000 clones, around 96% of them singletons. This CDR3 is built from 13 residues. Germline CDR1 reads SGDLS; CDR2 reads YYNGEE. The V and J ends lost 0 bases and 7 bases respectively, with 8 bases between them.

The TCR originated in a human donor in good health. The chain recombines TRBV9 with TRBJ1-5; D unclear. Sequencing used naive CD8+ T cells sorted from blood. DNA for the CDR3: TGTGCCAGCAGCGTAGGGTCGGCCCAGCCCCAGCATTTT. Translated: CASSVGSAQPQHF.